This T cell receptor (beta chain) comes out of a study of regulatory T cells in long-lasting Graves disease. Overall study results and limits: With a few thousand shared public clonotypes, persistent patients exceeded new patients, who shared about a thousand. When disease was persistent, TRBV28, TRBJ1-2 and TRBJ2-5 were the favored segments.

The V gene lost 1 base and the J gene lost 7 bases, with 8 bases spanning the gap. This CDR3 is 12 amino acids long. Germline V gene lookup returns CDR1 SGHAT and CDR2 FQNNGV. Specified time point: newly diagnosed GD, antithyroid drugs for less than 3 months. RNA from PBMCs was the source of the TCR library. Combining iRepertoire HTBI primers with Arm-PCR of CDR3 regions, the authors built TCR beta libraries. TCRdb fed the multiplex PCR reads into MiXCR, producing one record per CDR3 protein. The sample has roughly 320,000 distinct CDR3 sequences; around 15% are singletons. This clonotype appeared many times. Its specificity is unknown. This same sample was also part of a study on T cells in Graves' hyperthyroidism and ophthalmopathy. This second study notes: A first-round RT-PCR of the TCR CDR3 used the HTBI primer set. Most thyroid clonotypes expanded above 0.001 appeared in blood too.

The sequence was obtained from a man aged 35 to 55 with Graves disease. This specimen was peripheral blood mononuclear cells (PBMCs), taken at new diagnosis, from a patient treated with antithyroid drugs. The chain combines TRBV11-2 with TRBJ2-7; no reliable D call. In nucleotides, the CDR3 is TGTGCCAGCAGCTTAGTCCTTGGGGAGCAGTACTTC. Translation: CASSLVLGEQYF. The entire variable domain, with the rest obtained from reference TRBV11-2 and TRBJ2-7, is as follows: EAGVAQSPRYKIIEKRQSVAFWCNPISGHATLYWYQQILGQGPKLLIQFQNNGVVDDSQLPKDRFSAERLKGVDSTLKIQPAKLEDSAVYLCASSLVLGEQYFGPGTRLTVT.